The sequence of this TCR beta chain was determined in a study of shared clonotypes between healthy human individuals. From germline, CDR1 is ENHRY and CDR2 SYGVKD. V was pared by 4 bases and J by 3 bases, with 5 bases of the junction left unmatched. The CDR3 has 15 amino acids. The assay was immunoSEQ multiplex PCR, and TCRdb's table has in-frame clones only and misses some. The profile shows about 480,000 clones, 79% of them singletons. The chain uses TRBV10-3 and TRBJ2-2; 7 bases line up with TRBD2. Sequenced input: PBMCs. This sequence was found in a woman in her thirties or forties in good health. Some clones in this sample may be carry-over from other donors' samples. CDR3 in DNA: TGTGCCATCAGTGCTGGGGGAGGGTACACCGGGGAGCTGTTTTTT. Its translation is CAISAGGGYTGELFF.